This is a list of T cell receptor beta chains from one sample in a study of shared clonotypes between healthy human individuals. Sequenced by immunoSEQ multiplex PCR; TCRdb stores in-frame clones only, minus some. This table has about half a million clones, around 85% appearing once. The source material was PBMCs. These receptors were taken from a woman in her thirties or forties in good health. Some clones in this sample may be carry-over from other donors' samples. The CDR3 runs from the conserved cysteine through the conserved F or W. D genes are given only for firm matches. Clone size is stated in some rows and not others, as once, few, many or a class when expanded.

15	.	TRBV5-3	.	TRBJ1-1	CASSLGLGGLPEAFF	TGTGCCAGCAGCTTGGGCCTAGGAGGGCTGCCTGAAGCTTTCTTT
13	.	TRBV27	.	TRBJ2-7	CASSLGSTYEQYF	TGTGCCAGCAGTTTGGGCAGTACTTACGAGCAGTACTTC
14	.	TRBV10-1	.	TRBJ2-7	CASSDLDGAYEQYF	TGCGCCAGCAGTGATTTGGACGGAGCCTACGAGCAGTACTTC
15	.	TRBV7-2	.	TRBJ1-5	CASSLARGSNQPQHF	TGTGCCAGCAGCTTAGCCCGGGGAAGCAATCAGCCCCAGCATTTT
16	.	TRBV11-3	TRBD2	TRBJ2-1	CASSTRTSGSYNEQFF	TGTGCCAGCAGCACCCGGACTAGCGGATCCTACAATGAGCAGTTCTTC
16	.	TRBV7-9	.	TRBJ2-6	CASSLVKGVGANVLTF	TGTGCCAGCAGCTTAGTAAAAGGGGTCGGGGCCAACGTCCTGACTTTC
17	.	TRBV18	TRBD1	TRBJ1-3	CASSPLSGQGSGNTIYF	TGTGCCAGCTCACCCTTATCGGGACAGGGCTCTGGAAACACCATATATTTT
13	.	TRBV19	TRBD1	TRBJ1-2	CASNPDRAGGYTF	TGTGCCAGTAACCCGGACAGGGCAGGAGGCTACACCTTC
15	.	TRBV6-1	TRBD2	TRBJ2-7	CASSAFRGLAGEQYF	TGTGCCAGCAGTGCCTTCCGAGGACTAGCGGGAGAGCAGTACTTC
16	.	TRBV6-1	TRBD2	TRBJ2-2	CASSDGLAGNTGELFF	TGTGCCAGCAGTGACGGACTAGCGGGTAACACCGGGGAGCTGTTTTTT
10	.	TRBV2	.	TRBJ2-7	CASSWDVQYF	TGTGCCAGCAGCTGGGACGTGCAGTACTTC
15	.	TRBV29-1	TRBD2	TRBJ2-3	CSVAGGGSGTDTQYF	TGCAGCGTTGCGGGAGGCGGGAGCGGCACAGATACGCAGTATTTT
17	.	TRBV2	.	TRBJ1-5	CASSAEPGQRGNQPQHF	TGTGCCAGCAGTGCCGAACCGGGACAAAGAGGCAATCAGCCCCAGCATTTT
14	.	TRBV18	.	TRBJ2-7	CASSPKTATYEQYF	TGTGCCAGCTCACCCAAGACAGCCACCTACGAGCAGTACTTC
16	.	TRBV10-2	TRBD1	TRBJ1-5	CASSEPGQYSNQPQHF	TGCGCCAGCAGTGAACCGGGACAGTATAGCAATCAGCCCCAGCATTTT
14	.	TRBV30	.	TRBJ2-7	CAWSIGDLSYEQYF	TGTGCCTGGAGTATTGGGGACCTCTCCTACGAGCAGTACTTC
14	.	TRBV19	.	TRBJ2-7	CASSIMGTAYEQYF	TGTGCCAGTAGTATTATGGGGACGGCCTACGAGCAGTACTTC
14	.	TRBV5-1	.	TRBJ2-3	CASSSSGSTDTQYF	TGCGCCAGCAGCTCGTCAGGGAGCACAGATACGCAGTATTTT
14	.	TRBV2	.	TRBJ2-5	CASRVRTGQETQYF	TGTGCCAGCAGGGTACGGACTGGACAAGAGACCCAGTACTTC
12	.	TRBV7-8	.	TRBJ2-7	CASSLTGREQYF	TGTGCCAGCAGCCTTACGGGGAGGGAGCAGTACTTC
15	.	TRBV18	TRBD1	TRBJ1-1	CASSEGARRNTEAFF	TGTGCCAGCTCCGAGGGGGCTAGAAGGAACACTGAAGCTTTCTTT
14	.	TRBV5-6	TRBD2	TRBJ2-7	CASSLWASPREEYF	TGTGCCAGCAGCTTGTGGGCAAGCCCGCGGGAGGAGTACTTC
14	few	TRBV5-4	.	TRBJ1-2	CASSYPRSNYGYTF	TGTGCCAGCAGCTACCCGAGGTCTAACTATGGCTACACCTTC
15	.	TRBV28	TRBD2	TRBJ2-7	CASSDTSGRAYEQYF	TGTGCCAGCAGCGACACTAGCGGGAGGGCCTACGAGCAGTACTTC
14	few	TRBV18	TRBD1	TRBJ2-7	CASSPRTGSYEQYF	TGTGCCAGCTCACCACGGACAGGGTCCTACGAGCAGTACTTC
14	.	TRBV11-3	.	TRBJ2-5	CASSQGGPQETQYF	TGTGCCAGCAGCCAAGGAGGCCCCCAAGAGACCCAGTACTTC